The 22 T cell receptor beta chains below all came from one sample that was sequenced in a study of blood T cell repertoires in COVID-19. Sequencing was performed with immunoSEQ multiplex PCR; in TCRdb, only in-frame clones are kept and a portion is missing. The data contain roughly 150,000 clones, over 80% of them seen just once; the ten biggest clones take up 11%. The sequenced sample was peripheral blood. The receptors here all came from a woman of 80 years or more with acute or convalescent COVID-19.

The chain carries TRBV18 and TRBJ2-3, with TRBD1 matching over 12 bases. The CDR3 length is 17 residues. Germline V gene data show CDR1 as KGHSH and CDR2 as LQKENI. V trimming: 2 bases; J trimming: 5 bases; junction bases outside the gene matches: 8. The CDR3 here is CASSPTGTGGWLDTQYF. In nucleotides, the CDR3 is TGTGCCAGCTCACCAACCGGGACAGGGGGCTGGCTAGATACGCAGTATTTT. The full variable domain, with the rest looked up from reference TRBV18 and TRBJ2-3, is NAGVMQNPRHLVRRRGQEARLRCSPMKGHSHVYWYRQLPEEGLKFMVYLQKENIIDESGMPKERFSAEFPKEGPSILRIQQVVRGDSAAYFCASSPTGTGGWLDTQYFGPGTRLTVL.

This clone was counted between two and nine times. The chain joins TRBV5-1 to TRBJ2-2, with TRBD2 identical over 8 bases. Germline V gives CDR1 SGHRS, CDR2 YFSETQ. J lost 1 base, V lost 1 base, and 3 bases had no gene match. CDR3 length equals 16 residues. In DNA, the CDR3 is TGCGCCAGCAGCTTGCAACTAGCGGAGAACACCGGGGAGCTGTTTTTT. Translated, it gives CASSLQLAENTGELFF.

The chain has TRBV9 and TRBJ1-4; 8 bases are a match to TRBD1. Germline V lookup: CDR1 SGDLS, CDR2 YYNGEE. The ends lost 1 base at V and 10 bases at J; junction bases unmatched: 12. The CDR3 has 16 amino acids. CDR3 sequence: CASSVRETGAGGKLFF. The DNA for the CDR3 is TGTGCCAGCAGCGTAAGGGAGACAGGGGCCGGCGGAAAACTGTTTTTT.

The chain is built from TRBV6-5 and TRBJ2-7, with 8 bases matching TRBD2. Germline trimming cut 6 bases from V and 0 bases from J; bases unmatched to any gene: 7. Per the germline V gene, CDR1 is MNHEY and CDR2 is SVGAGI. The CDR3 extends over 15 amino acids. For the CDR3, the DNA is TGTGCCAGCAGCCCCGGGGGGGCCACCTCCTACGAGCAGTACTTC. It is translated as CASSPGGATSYEQYF.

The CDR3 protein is CASSQGDRGGPKLFF. Written as DNA, the CDR3 is TGCGCCAGCAGCCAGGGGGACAGGGGTGGTCCTAAACTGTTTTTT. The V gene is TRBV4-1, the J gene TRBJ1-4; 10 bases are shared with TRBD1. V gave up 3 bases and J gave up 11 bases; unmatched junction bases: 9. This CDR3 is 15 amino acids long. Germline V lookup: CDR1 MGHRA, CDR2 YSYEKL.

About this clone itself: The same CDR3 is also encoded by other DNA sequences in this sample. This chain connects TRBV5-1 to TRBJ2-3, with TRBD2 identical over 9 bases. V trimming: 5 bases; J trimming: 0 bases; junction bases outside the gene matches: 4. Germline V gives CDR1 SGHRS, CDR2 YFSETQ. The CDR3 is made up of 15 amino acids. The CDR3 here is CASSFSGGSTDTQYF. The CDR3 nucleotides read TGCGCCAGCAGTTTTAGCGGGGGTAGCACAGATACGCAGTATTTT.

The J gene is TRBJ2-5, the V gene TRBV3-1 (or the pseudogene TRBV3-2); TRBD2 agrees at 9 bases. V shed 3 bases, J shed 4 bases, and the junction held 6 bases outside the gene matches. CDR1 and CDR2 (germline): LGHDT, YNNKEL (reference sequence). There are 15 residues in the CDR3. The CDR3 protein is CASSHLSGGGETQYF. The CDR3 DNA reads as TGTGCCAGCAGCCATCTTAGCGGGGGAGGAGAGACCCAGTACTTC.

This sequence joins TRBV11-2 and TRBJ2-7; TRBD1 agrees at 7 bases. V was clipped by 6 bases and J by 0 bases; unmatched bases: 14. In germline, CDR1 is SGHAT, CDR2 FQNNGV. The CDR3 totals 17 residues. CDR3 nucleotide sequence: TGTGCCAGCAGGATGTCCCGCTGGGACAGCGACTCCTACGAGCAGTACTTC. Protein product: CASRMSRWDSDSYEQYF.

The rearrangement links TRBV9 to TRBJ1-2, with 9 bases aligning to TRBD1. Trimming removed 3 bases from V and 8 bases from J; junction bases left unmatched: 5. The germline V gene has CDR1 SGDLS and CDR2 YYNGEE. CDR3 length equals 13 residues. The CDR3 sequence is CASSAGTGYGYTF. The CDR3 DNA sequence: TGTGCCAGCAGCGCCGGGACAGGGTACGGCTACACCTTC. The full variable domain, its missing parts supplied by reference TRBV9 and TRBJ1-2, is DSGVTQTPKHLITATGQRVTLRCSPRSGDLSVYWYQQSLDQGLQFLIQYYNGEERAKGNILERFSAQQFPDLHSELNLSSLELGDSALYFCASSAGTGYGYTFGSGTRLTVV.

The CDR3 DNA is TGTGCCAGCAGTTTAGGCGGGGGAGAGTTCTTC. Its translation is CASSLGGGEFF. The chain carries TRBV12-3 or TRBV12-4 and TRBJ2-1; 7 nucleotides agree with TRBD2. V dropped 1 base and J dropped 14; count of bases not matched to a gene: 2. CDR3 length: 11 residues.

J is TRBJ2-7 and V is TRBV6-1, with 9 nucleotides matching TRBD1. Germline assignment: CDR1 MNHNS and CDR2 SASEGT. The ends lost 1 base at V and 3 bases at J; junction bases unmatched: 10. CDR3 length: 17 amino acids. The CDR3 nucleotides are TGTGCCAGCAGTGAAGATGAAGGGACAGGGATCATCTACGAGCAGTACTTC. Amino acid sequence: CASSEDEGTGIIYEQYF.

This chain uses TRBV5-1 with TRBJ2-7, with 10 bases matching TRBD1. CDR3 size: 15 residues. With V trimmed by 0 bases and J by 3 bases, 3 bases remained unmatched. Germline loops: CDR1 SGHRS, CDR2 YFSETQ. CDR3 sequence reads: CASSLGRDRGYEQYF. In DNA, the CDR3 is TGCGCCAGCAGCTTGGGGCGGGACAGGGGCTACGAGCAGTACTTC.

CDR3 residues: CASSPSGGSQGEQYF. The CDR3, as DNA: TGTGCCAGCAGTCCCTCTGGCGGGTCCCAGGGGGAGCAGTACTTC. This chain joins TRBV27 and TRBJ2-7, with D tentatively TRBD1 (6 bases). V lost 5 bases to trimming and J lost 7 bases, with 21 bases between them. This CDR3 has 15 residues. Per the germline V gene, CDR1 is MNHEY and CDR2 is SMNVEV (reference sequence).

This clone occurred once. The V call is TRBV5-1, the J call TRBJ1-6; tentative D call: TRBD1 (5 bases). The CDR3 runs 15 residues. Trimming cost V 4 bases and J 0 bases, with 8 bases left between them. Germline loops: CDR1 SGHRS, CDR2 YFSETQ. The CDR3 region has the DNA TGCGCCAGCAGCCGCGGGGGCTCCTATAATTCACCCCTCCACTTT. Translation gives CASSRGGSYNSPLHF.

This chain connects TRBV6-5 to TRBJ1-6; 11 nucleotides line up with TRBD1. Germline CDR1 reads MNHEY; CDR2 reads SVGAGI. The CDR3 extends over 14 amino acids. V shed 6 bases and J 10 bases; nucleotides not matched to a gene: 5. CDR3 DNA sequence: TGTGCCAGCAGAAGGACAGGGGGCGGGTCACCCCTCCACTTT. Its translation is CASRRTGGGSPLHF.

J is TRBJ1-2 and V is TRBV5-1, with 9 nucleotides matching TRBD1. The V gene's germline CDR1 is SGHRS and CDR2 YFSETQ. The V gene end was trimmed by 4 bases and the J gene end by 4 bases; junction bases not matched to a gene: 11. This CDR3 has 16 amino acids. CDR3 sequence reads: CASSPPSGQGLYGYTF. CDR3 DNA: TGCGCCAGCAGCCCCCCCTCGGGACAGGGCCTCTATGGCTACACCTTC.

This chain connects TRBV7-2 to TRBJ2-3, with 10 nucleotides matching TRBD2. The CDR3 spans 18 residues. J was trimmed by 0 bases and V by 1 base; bases with no gene match: 7. Germline CDR1 is SGHTA and CDR2 is FQGNSA. The CDR3 DNA reads TGTGCCAGCAGCTTAGGAACTAGCGGGGTTTTAAGCACAGATACGCAGTATTTT. Amino acid sequence: CASSLGTSGVLSTDTQYF.

CDR3 sequence (DNA): TGTGCCAGCAGCATCCAGGACAGCGCGATAGATACGCAGTATTTT. It encodes CASSIQDSAIDTQYF. V gene TRBV9 combines with J gene TRBJ2-3, with D maybe TRBD1 (6 bases). CDR1 and CDR2 (germline): SGDLS, YYNGEE. The CDR3 totals 15 residues. V was clipped by 4 bases and J by 5 bases, with 17 bases between them.

The chain joins TRBV5-6 to TRBJ1-3, with D unresolved. CDR1 is SGHDT, CDR2 YYEEEE, per germline. The CDR3 covers 13 residues. The V gene lost 0 bases and the J gene lost 6 bases, with 7 bases spanning the gap. This CDR3 reads CASSLDPVNTIYF. The DNA for the CDR3 is TGTGCCAGCAGCTTGGACCCAGTAAACACCATATATTTT.

In its sample, this clone was seen a few times. The V and J genes are TRBV30 and TRBJ1-4, with D unclear. Germline assignment: CDR1 GTSNPN and CDR2 SVGIG (reference sequence). Trimming removed 2 bases from V and 8 bases from J, with 6 bases in between. This CDR3 is built from 11 residues. CDR3 DNA sequence: TGTGCCTGGAGTCCGAGGGAAAAACTGTTTTTT. The encoded protein is CAWSPREKLFF.

The chain uses TRBV7-3 and TRBJ1-1; the D gene is possibly TRBD1 (6 bases). Trimming shortened V by 4 bases and J by 6 bases, and 12 bases separated the two germline ends. Germline V gene sequence: CDR1 SGHTA, CDR2 FQGTGA. This CDR3 is 13 amino acids long. The CDR3 DNA is TGTGCCAGCAGCTATACAGGGTCCCCTGAAGCTTTCTTT. It codes for CASSYTGSPEAFF.

This chain connects TRBV7-3 to TRBJ1-1, with 8 bases lining up with TRBD1. J gave up 1 base and V 6 bases, and 4 bases lay outside the gene matches. CDR1 is SGHTA, CDR2 FQGTGA, per germline. CDR3 length equals 14 residues. The CDR3 is CASSRQGTNTEAFF. CDR3 sequence (DNA): TGTGCCAGCAGTAGACAGGGGACGAACACTGAAGCTTTCTTT.